Shown below are 8 T cell receptor beta chains from a single sample sequenced in a study of tumor-infiltrating lymphocytes in primary liver carcinoma. A constant-region primer primed TCR beta cDNA synthesis from about 0.45 ug of total RNA. Three nested multiplex PCR rounds, a slightly modified ARM-PCR, produced the libraries for TCR beta. In the first two PCR rounds, TRBV1-TRBV30 forward primers were paired with a C-beta reverse primer, and each round lasted about 9 cycles. TCRdb independently ran MiXCR on the multiplex PCR reads; one entry per CDR3 protein. The table includes 70,000 to 85,000 distinct CDR3 sequences, over 55% detected once. Unsorted bulk tissue, about 17-34 mg of it, served as the source for co-extraction of RNA and DNA. The sequencing sample was made of liver tumor tissue from sampling region 4. Subset described: tumor region T4, right-lateral pole. These receptors were obtained from a woman aged 55-69 years with primary liver carcinoma and hepatitis B virus infection.

In regard to this clonotype: This may arise from a read error, as a much more abundant clone is one base away. The chain combines TRBV24-1 with TRBJ2-3, with TRBD2 matching over 11 bases. The trim removed 5 bases at V and 6 bases at J, leaving 18 bases unmatched. The CDR3 is 19 amino acids. CDR1 is KGHDR and CDR2 is SFDVKD in the germline V gene. CDR3 in amino acids: CATSVPGLAAEAGPDTQYF. The CDR3 DNA sequence: TGTGCCACCAGTGTCCCGGGACTAGCGGCCGAGGCGGGGCCCGATACGCAGTATTTT.

The genes are TRBV11-1 and TRBJ2-1; the D is unclear. The CDR3 is made up of 14 amino acids. Germline V gene lookup returns CDR1 SGHAT and CDR2 FQDESV (reference sequence). CDR3 DNA: TGTATCAGCAGCTTCCTGACACACTACAATGAGCAGTTCTTC. Its protein product is CISSFLTHYNEQFF. Drawing the rest from reference TRBV11-1 and TRBJ2-1, the complete variable domain is EAEVAQSPRYKITEKSQAVAFWCDPISGHATLYWYRQILGQGPELLVQFQDESVVDDSQLPKDRFSAERLKGVDSTLKIQPAELGDSAMYLCISSFLTHYNEQFFGPGTRLTVL.

The rearrangement uses TRBV7-9 and TRBJ2-3, with D uncertain. This CDR3 comprises 15 residues. Germline assignment: CDR1 SEHNR and CDR2 FQNEAQ (reference sequence). Trimming cost V 0 bases and J 2 bases, with 9 bases left between them. CDR3 residues: CASSLAANPTDTQYF. The CDR3 bases are TGTGCCAGCAGCTTAGCGGCCAATCCCACAGATACGCAGTATTTT.

As to this clonotype: Germline is not matched at one junction end, which may reflect a read error. The chain couples TRBV11-2 to TRBJ2-7, with D perhaps matching TRBD1 (6 bases). Germline assignment: CDR1 SGHAT and CDR2 FQNNGV. The CDR3 is 14 amino acids. This CDR3 is CASSPRGEYYEQYF. CDR3 DNA sequence: TGTGCCAGCAGCCCCAGGGGAGAGTACTACGAACAGTACTTC.

Comment on this clonotype: A much larger clonotype is one base distant, so this may be a read error. V is TRBV5-4 and J is TRBJ2-3; D gene uncertain. The DNA end is more similar to TRBJ1-5, so the J call may be wrong. The CDR3 totals 17 residues. Looked up from germline, CDR1 is SGHNT and CDR2 is YYREEE (reference sequence). The DNA for the CDR3 is TGTGCCAGCAGCTTCCCTCGACTAGCAGAGGGCCTCGGTACGCAGCATTTT. It specifies CASSFPRLAEGLGTQHF.

The chain links TRBV13 to TRBJ2-7; D is possibly TRBD1 (6 bases). Trimming shortened V by 11 bases and J by 1 base, and 18 bases separated the two germline ends. CDR1 is PRHDT and CDR2 is FYEKMQ in the germline V gene (reference sequence). This CDR3 region has 14 residues. CDR3 DNA sequence: TGTGCCGGCGGCTTAGCCAGGGGATCCTACGAGCAGTACTTC. Encoded protein: CAGGLARGSYEQYF.

This clonotype showed up just a few times. This chain uses TRBV2 with TRBJ1-5, with 10 bases fitting TRBD1. V was pared by 6 bases and J by 6 bases, with 5 bases of the junction left unmatched. The germline V gene encodes CDR1 SNHLY and CDR2 FYNNEI. The CDR3 consists of 14 residues. The CDR3 nucleotides are TGTGCCAGCAGGGACAGGGGGGAGGGTCAGCCCCAGCATTTT. Translation gives CASRDRGEGQPQHF.

In its sample, this clonotype was seen a few times. This clone may be a read error of a much larger clone one base away. Written as DNA, the CDR3 is TGTGCCAGCAGATCCCCCCCGGGGGTCGGGGAGCTGTTTTTT. Residues: CASRSPPGVGELFF. J is TRBJ2-2 and V is TRBV12-3 or TRBV12-4, with D possibly being TRBD2 (6 bases). Trimming took 6 bases from V and 7 from J, leaving 15 bases between them. The CDR3 contains 14 residues.